The rows below give T cell receptor beta chains drawn from one sample of a study of tumor and adjacent non-tumor tissue in lung cancer. From the multiplex PCR reads, TCRdb called clonotypes with MiXCR, one entry per CDR3 protein. The data hold more than 85,000 distinct CDR3 sequences, with over 75% observed a single time. The sample taken for sequencing was lung tumor tissue. These receptors were collected from a man between 70 and 80 years old with non-small cell lung cancer. Each CDR3 is given with its conserved first and last residue.

>TRBV20-1
CSDRDPGAGADWDEQFF
>TRBV6-5
CASSIRVGATGQPQYF
>TRBV6-5
CARSYSHRPANYGYTF
>TRBV11-3
CTISLYRCGYTF
>TRBV11-1
CACQPPGQSYEHYF
>TRBV10-2
CANSESRDQSYGYTF
>TRBV29-1
CSVAWGSRETQYF
>TRBV10-3
CATKSDEQFF
>TRBV6-6
CANSYQVWNTEAFF
>TRBV20-1
CNAGPGLAGQETQYF
>TRBV4-3
CVSSQDRAGAEYNKQFF
>TRBV4-1
CASSKLGLVGIETQYF
>TRBV9
CASSGSVSRNEKLFF
>TRBV4-3
CASSLRTSGMINEQFF
>TRBV10-3
CAISQKGNSYNERFF
>TRBV5-4
CASSSGTDPQVRTDTQYF
>TRBV20-1
CSASGSYEQYF
>TRBV10-2
CASRSQGHSSHEQSF
>TRBV10-3
CAIATRASYSGELFF
>TRBV6-5
CASSYPQGDAQCF
>TRBV11-2
CASSISLGTSRTHYF
>TRBV4-1
CASRVRGSSEGPRGIGELFF
>TRBV11-3
CASSFDHTGGRGEQFF
>TRBV6-1
CGSSEGQGLNYGCTF
>TRBV11-2
CASSGDSISYGEYF
>TRBV29-1
CSVTAERPDAFF
>TRBV11-2
CASSSTGLAKYGYTF
>TRBV29-1
CSVQKNLRTTDTQYF
>TRBV6-5
CASSRTGGSRANVLTF
>TRBV11-2
CASSLVGTGVAGGLFF
>TRBV6-2/TRBV6-3
CASKRGRSTGELFF
>TRBV7-9
CASSLDPSEDEQYF
>TRBV4-1
CAISQRQKNTRELFF
>TRBV4-1
CASNQVTTDPRKLFF
>TRBV5-5
CASSLAFGASSYNEQSF
>TRBV29-1
CSVLRRDRDTEAFF
>TRBV4-1
CANSQQWGQETHYF
>TRBV6-6
CTSSYARGGEQYF
>TRBV6-1
CTSSEGRGTVNQPQYF
>TRBV12-3/TRBV12-4
CARTQGGFNQPQHF